This T cell receptor (beta chain) was identified in a study of breast tumors, draining lymph nodes, adjacent tissues. Axillary draining lymph nodes of breast cancer patients supplied the node samples. This clonotype was detected only a few times. This may be a read error, as it is one base from a much larger clone. The CDR3 totals 16 residues. Germline values: CDR1 SGHRS, CDR2 YFSETQ. TCRdb re-called the multiplex PCR reads with MiXCR, one entry per CDR3 protein. The sample consists of about 130,000 distinct CDR3 sequences, 21% of them appearing once. The sequenced sample was axillary lymph node tissue. This TCR derives from a female donor with breast cancer. Some clones in this sample may be carry-over from other donors' samples. The chain joins TRBV5-1 to TRBJ2-3; the D gene is possibly TRBD2 (6 bases). In DNA form, the CDR3 reads TGCGCCTGCAGCTTGGGGGGAAACGCGCTCACAGATACGCAGTATTTT. Protein: CACSLGGNALTDTQYF. Combining the CDR3 with reference TRBV5-1 and TRBJ2-3 gives the whole variable domain KAGVTQTPRYLIKTRGQQVTLSCSPISGHRSVSWYQQTPGQGLQFLFEYFSETQRNKGNFPGRFSGRQFSNSRSEMNVSTLELGDSALYLCACSLGGNALTDTQYFGPGTRLTVL.